This T cell receptor beta chain was found in a study of Tregs in tolerant kidney transplant recipients. Trimming at V came to 8 bases and at J to 6 bases, leaving 2 bases not matched to a gene. The length of the CDR3 is 12 residues. Germline V gene data show CDR1 as LNHNV and CDR2 as YYDKDF (reference sequence). Data came from immunoSEQ multiplex PCR; TCRdb stores just in-frame clones and leaves some out. This table holds more than 95,000 clones, 92% found once. The sequencing sample was made of CD4+ T cells from blood. The TCR was taken from a human donor in good health. The genes are TRBV15 and TRBJ2-4; 9 bases are shared with TRBD1. The CDR3: CATSDRGNIQYF. CDR3 DNA: TGTGCCACCTCGGACAGGGGAAACATTCAGTACTTC.